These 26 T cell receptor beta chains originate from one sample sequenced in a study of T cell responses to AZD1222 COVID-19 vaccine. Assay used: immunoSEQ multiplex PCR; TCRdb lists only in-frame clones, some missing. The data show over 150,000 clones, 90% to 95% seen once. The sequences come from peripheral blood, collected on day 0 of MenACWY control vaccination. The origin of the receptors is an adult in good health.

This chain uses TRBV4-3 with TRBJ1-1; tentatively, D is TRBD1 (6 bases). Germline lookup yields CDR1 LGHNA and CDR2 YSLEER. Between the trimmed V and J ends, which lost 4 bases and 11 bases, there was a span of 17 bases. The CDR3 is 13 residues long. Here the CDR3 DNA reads TGCGCCAGCAGCCCTCAGGGGAGGGGCGAGGCTTTCTTT. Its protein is CASSPQGRGEAFF.

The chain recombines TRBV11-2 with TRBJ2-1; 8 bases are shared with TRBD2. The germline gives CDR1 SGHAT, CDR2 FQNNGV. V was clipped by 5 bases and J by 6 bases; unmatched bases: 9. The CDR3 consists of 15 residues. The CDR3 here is CASSGIAGKVNEQFF. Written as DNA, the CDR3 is TGTGCCAGCAGCGGAATAGCGGGAAAGGTCAATGAGCAGTTCTTC.

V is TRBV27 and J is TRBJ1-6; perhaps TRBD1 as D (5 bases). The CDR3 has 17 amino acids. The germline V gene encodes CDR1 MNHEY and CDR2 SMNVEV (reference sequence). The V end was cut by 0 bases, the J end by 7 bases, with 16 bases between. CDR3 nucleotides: TGTGCCAGCAGTTTATCGACAGCAGGGAAAGGGAATTCACCCCTCCACTTT. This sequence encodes CASSLSTAGKGNSPLHF.

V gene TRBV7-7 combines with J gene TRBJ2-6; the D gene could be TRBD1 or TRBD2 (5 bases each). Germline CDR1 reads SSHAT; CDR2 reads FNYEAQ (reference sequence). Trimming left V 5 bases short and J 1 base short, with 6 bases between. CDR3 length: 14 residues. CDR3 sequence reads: CASSGGSGANVLTF. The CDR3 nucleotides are TGTGCCAGCAGCGGGGGTTCTGGGGCCAACGTCCTGACTTTC.

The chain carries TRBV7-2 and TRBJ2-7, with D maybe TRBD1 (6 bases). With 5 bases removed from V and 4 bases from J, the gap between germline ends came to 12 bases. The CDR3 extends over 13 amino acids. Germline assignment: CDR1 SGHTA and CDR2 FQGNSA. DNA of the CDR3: TGTGCCAGCAGCCGAACACAGGGATACGAGCAGTACTTC. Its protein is CASSRTQGYEQYF.

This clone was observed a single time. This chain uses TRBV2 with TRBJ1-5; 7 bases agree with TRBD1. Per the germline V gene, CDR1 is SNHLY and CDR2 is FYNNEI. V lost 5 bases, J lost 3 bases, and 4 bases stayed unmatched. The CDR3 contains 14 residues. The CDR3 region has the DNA TGTGCCAGCAGTCAACAGGGGACCAATCAGCCCCAGCATTTT. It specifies CASSQQGTNQPQHF.

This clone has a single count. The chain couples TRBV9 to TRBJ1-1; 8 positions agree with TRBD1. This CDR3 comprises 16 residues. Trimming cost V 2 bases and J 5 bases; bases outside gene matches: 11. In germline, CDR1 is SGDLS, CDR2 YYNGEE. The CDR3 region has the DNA TGTGCCAGCAGCGTGGACCCAGGGGGCGCTAGGACTGAAGCTTTCTTT. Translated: CASSVDPGGARTEAFF.

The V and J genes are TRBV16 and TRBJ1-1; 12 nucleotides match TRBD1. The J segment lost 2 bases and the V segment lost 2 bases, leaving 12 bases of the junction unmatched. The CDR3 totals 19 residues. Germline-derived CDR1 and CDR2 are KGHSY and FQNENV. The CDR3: CASSQSRDRGLGRNTEAFF. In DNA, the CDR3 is TGTGCCAGCAGCCAAAGCCGGGACAGGGGGCTGGGGCGAAACACTGAAGCTTTCTTT.

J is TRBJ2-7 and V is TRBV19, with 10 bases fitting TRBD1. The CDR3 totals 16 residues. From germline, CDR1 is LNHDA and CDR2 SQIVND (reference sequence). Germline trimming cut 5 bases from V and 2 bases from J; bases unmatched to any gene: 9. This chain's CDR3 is CASSFHRGQGTYEQYF. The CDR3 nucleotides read TGTGCCAGTAGTTTCCATCGGGGACAGGGGACCTACGAGCAGTACTTC.

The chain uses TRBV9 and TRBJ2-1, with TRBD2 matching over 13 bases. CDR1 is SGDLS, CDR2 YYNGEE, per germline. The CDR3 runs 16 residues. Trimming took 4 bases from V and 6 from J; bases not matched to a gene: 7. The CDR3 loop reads CASSHRTSGSFNEQFF. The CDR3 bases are TGTGCCAGCAGCCATCGGACTAGCGGGAGTTTCAATGAGCAGTTCTTC.

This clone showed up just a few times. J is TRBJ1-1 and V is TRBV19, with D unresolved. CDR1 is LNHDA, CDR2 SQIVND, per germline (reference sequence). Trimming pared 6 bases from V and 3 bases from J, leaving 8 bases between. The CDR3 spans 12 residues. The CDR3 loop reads CASRPTDTEAFF. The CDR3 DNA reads TGTGCCAGTAGACCTACGGACACTGAAGCTTTCTTT.

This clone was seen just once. CDR3 sequence: CASSSQGKNTEAFF. DNA for the CDR3: TGTGCCAGCTCATCACAGGGAAAGAACACTGAAGCTTTCTTT. The V call is TRBV18, the J call TRBJ1-1, with D perhaps TRBD1 (6 bases). The CDR3 sequence is 14 residues long. CDR1 KGHSH and CDR2 LQKENI come from the germline V gene. Trimming left V 5 bases short and J 1 base short, with 11 bases between.

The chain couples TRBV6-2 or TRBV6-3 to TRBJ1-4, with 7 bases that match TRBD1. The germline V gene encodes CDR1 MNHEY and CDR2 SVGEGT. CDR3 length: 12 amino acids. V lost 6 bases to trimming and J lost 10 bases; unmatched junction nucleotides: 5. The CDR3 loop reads CASSRDSGKLFF. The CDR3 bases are TGTGCCAGCAGCCGGGACAGTGGAAAACTGTTTTTT.

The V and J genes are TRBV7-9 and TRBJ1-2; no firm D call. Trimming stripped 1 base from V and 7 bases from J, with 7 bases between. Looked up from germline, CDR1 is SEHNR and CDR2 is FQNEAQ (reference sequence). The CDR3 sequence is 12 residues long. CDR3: CASSLVEGGYTF. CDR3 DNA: TGTGCCAGCAGCTTAGTTGAGGGTGGCTACACCTTC.

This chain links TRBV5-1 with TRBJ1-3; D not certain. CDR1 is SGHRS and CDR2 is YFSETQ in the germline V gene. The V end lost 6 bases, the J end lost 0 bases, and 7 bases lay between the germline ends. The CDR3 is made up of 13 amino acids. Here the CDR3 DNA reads TGCGCCAGCAAGGACTTCTCTGGAAACACCATATATTTT. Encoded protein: CASKDFSGNTIYF.

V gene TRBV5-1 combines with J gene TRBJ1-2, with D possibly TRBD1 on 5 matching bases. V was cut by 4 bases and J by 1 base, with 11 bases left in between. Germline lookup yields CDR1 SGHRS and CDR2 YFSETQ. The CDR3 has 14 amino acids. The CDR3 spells CASSPDDSNYGYTF. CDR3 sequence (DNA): TGCGCCAGCAGCCCGGACGACAGTAACTATGGCTACACCTTC.

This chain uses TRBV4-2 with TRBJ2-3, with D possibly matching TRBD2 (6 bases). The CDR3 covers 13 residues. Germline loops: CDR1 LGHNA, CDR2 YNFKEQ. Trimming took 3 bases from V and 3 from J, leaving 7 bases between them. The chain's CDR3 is CASSQTRTDTQYF. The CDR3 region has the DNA TGTGCCAGCAGCCAGACTAGGACAGATACGCAGTATTTT.

This CDR3 reads CASRPSGYYEQYF. DNA for the CDR3: TGTGCCAGCAGACCTTCCGGTTACTACGAGCAGTACTTC. The rearrangement links TRBV7-2 to TRBJ2-7, with unresolved D. Per germline, CDR1 SGHTA and CDR2 FQGNSA. This CDR3 has 13 residues. V was pared by 6 bases and J by 3 bases, with 12 bases between.

The CDR3 protein is CAWNPAPDTEAFF. CDR3 DNA sequence: TGTGCCTGGAATCCGGCCCCTGACACTGAAGCTTTCTTT. The chain recombines TRBV30 with TRBJ1-1; D ambiguous. V was trimmed by 4 bases and J by 3 bases, leaving 12 bases between them. This CDR3 spans 13 amino acids. The germline V gene has CDR1 GTSNPN and CDR2 SVGIG (reference sequence). Using reference TRBV30 and TRBJ1-1 for the parts outside the CDR3, the full variable domain is SQTIHQWPATLVQPVGSPLSLECTVEGTSNPNLYWYRQAAGRGLQLLFYSVGIGQISSEVPQNLSASRPQDRQFILSSKKLLLSDSGFYLCAWNPAPDTEAFFGQGTRLTVV.

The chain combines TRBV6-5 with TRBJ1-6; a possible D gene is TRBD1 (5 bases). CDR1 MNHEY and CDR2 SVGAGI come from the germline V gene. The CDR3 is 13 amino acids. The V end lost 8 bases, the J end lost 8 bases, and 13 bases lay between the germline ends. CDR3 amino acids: CASGRARDSPLHF. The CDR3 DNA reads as TGTGCCAGCGGCAGGGCCCGGGATTCACCCCTCCACTTT.

Written as DNA, the CDR3 is TGTGCCAGCAGCTTAGGACAGGCGATTTACAATGAGCAGTTCTTC. As protein: CASSLGQAIYNEQFF. The chain joins TRBV7-3 to TRBJ2-1; TRBD1 matches at 7 bases. V shed 2 bases, J shed 4 bases, and the junction held 5 bases outside the gene matches. The CDR3 length is 15 residues. Germline lookup yields CDR1 SGHTA and CDR2 FQGTGA.

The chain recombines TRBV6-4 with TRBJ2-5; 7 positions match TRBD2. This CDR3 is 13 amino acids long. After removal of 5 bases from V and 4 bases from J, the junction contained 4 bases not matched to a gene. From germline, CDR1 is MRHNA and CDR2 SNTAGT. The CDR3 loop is CASSLGRGETQYF. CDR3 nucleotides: TGTGCCAGCAGTCTGGGGAGGGGAGAGACCCAGTACTTC.

The CDR3 bases are TGTGCCAGCAGTGTTTCAGGGTTGGGATCACCCCTCCACTTT. It codes for CASSVSGLGSPLHF. The chain joins TRBV6-4 to TRBJ1-6; D possibly corresponds to TRBD1 (5 bases). The germline CDR1 and CDR2 sequences are MRHNA and SNTAGT. V was cut by 4 bases and J by 10 bases, with 14 bases left in between. This CDR3 comprises 14 residues.

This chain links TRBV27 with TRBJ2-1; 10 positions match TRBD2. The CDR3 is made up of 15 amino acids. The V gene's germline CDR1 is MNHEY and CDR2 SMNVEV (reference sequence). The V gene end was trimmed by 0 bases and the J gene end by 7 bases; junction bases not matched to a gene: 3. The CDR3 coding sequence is TGTGCCAGCAGTTTATCTCCGGGACTAGCGAATGAGCAGTTCTTC. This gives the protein CASSLSPGLANEQFF.

The CDR3 coding sequence is TGTGCCAGCTCGTCCCTGTGGGGCACTGAAGCTTTCTTT. Residues: CASSSLWGTEAFF. The chain employs TRBV18 and TRBJ1-1; no definite D call. The CDR3 covers 13 residues. Germline loops: CDR1 KGHSH, CDR2 LQKENI. The V and J ends lost 6 bases and 4 bases respectively, with 12 bases between them.

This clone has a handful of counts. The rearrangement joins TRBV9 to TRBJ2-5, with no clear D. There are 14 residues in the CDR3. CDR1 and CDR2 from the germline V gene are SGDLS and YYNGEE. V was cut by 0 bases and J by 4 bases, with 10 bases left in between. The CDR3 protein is CASSVASSPETQYF. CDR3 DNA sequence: TGTGCCAGCAGCGTAGCCAGCTCCCCAGAGACCCAGTACTTC.